This T cell receptor beta chain was identified in a study of cytomegalovirus exposure and HLA in healthy donors. Use of 60 Vbeta and 13 Jbeta primers characterized the PCR. The table came from immunoSEQ multiplex PCR; TCRdb's copy has only in-frame clones and leaves some out. The table lists about 140,000 clones, around 90% of them singletons. Germline values: CDR1 SGHDT, CDR2 YYEEEE. The CDR3 runs to 16 residues. Losses at the gene ends were 0 bases for V and 3 bases for J; bases not matched to a gene: 5. The chain couples TRBV5-6 to TRBJ1-2; TRBD1 aligns across 10 bases. The receptor was isolated from a woman aged 40 to 55 in good health and CMV-seronegative. The sequenced sample was PBMCs. The CDR3 loop reads CASSLDMGQGYYGYTF. In DNA form, the CDR3 reads TGTGCCAGCAGCTTGGACATGGGACAGGGGTACTATGGCTACACCTTC.